This TCR beta chain was identified in a study of blood T cell repertoires in COVID-19. Study-level information: Some COVID-19 samples were acute and others convalescent; all came from the United States, Italy and Spain. Sources were T cells, B-cell-depleted T cells, or PBMCs; the material itself was cDNA or gDNA.

Germline-derived CDR1 and CDR2 are DFQATT and SNEGSKA (reference sequence). The V and J ends lost 2 bases and 7 bases respectively, with 5 bases between them. The CDR3 totals 10 residues. This table comes from immunoSEQ multiplex PCR, and its TCRdb copy is limited to in-frame clones, with some not included. The profile covers over 350,000 clones, with approximately 90% appearing a single time and 0.9% to 1.5% taken by the ten largest. In assigning cohorts, the study relied on participant-reported clinical history. The clonotype comes from a woman under 30 who had recovered from COVID-19. The gene calls are TRBV20-1 and TRBJ1-2, with D perhaps matching TRBD1 (5 bases). Sequenced material: PBMCs or T cells enriched from blood (not recorded which). CDR3 bases: TGCAGTGCTAGACAGGGTGGCTACACCTTC. Amino acid sequence: CSARQGGYTF.